The present entry profiles one T cell receptor beta chain with its context. Its specificity is unknown. These data belong to a study of identical twins. TCRdb recomputed calls from the 5' RACE reads with MiXCR, one row per CDR3 protein. The sample lists about 240,000 distinct CDR3 sequences, approximately 11% occurring once. Notes on the study in general: Twins shared beta out-of-frame sequences in excess, but this excess was weaker. Analyses based on zero insertions could be partly confounded by invariant MAIT and iNKT cells. The study found excess low generation probability among twin-shared out-of-frame alpha sequences.

Germline V gives CDR1 SGHRS, CDR2 YFSETQ. This CDR3 is 16 amino acids long. The V and J ends lost 0 bases and 1 base respectively, with 12 bases between them. The same specimen was also included in a second study, on yellow fever vaccine responses in identical twins.

The V gene is TRBV5-1, the J gene TRBJ2-3; D is unresolved. The specimen sequenced was memory (CD45RO+) T cells sorted from blood. The sequence came from a woman aged 18-29 years in good health. The chain's CDR3 is CASSLAFSSRTDTQYF. CDR3 DNA: TGCGCCAGCAGCTTGGCCTTTAGTAGTCGCACAGATACGCAGTATTTT.